This TCR beta chain was recorded in a study of CD8 T cells in ankylosing spondylitis. Points from the study as a whole: Seemingly distinctive of ankylosing spondylitis blood was a TCR beta motif formed by eight highly homologous variants. Within matched ankylosing spondylitis synovial fluid, disease-linked clones were reportedly significantly enriched. Before this, some motif variants had been reported in reactive arthritis synovial fluid and blood.

Each TCR beta library was made by quantitative 5'-RACE that incorporated molecular barcodes. Each CDR3 protein gets one entry after TCRdb re-called the 5' RACE reads with MiXCR. The sample has a few hundred thousand distinct CDR3 sequences, over 15% seen once. Between the trimmed V and J ends, which lost 7 bases and 4 bases, there was a span of 14 bases. Germline V gene sequence: CDR1 MDHEN, CDR2 SYDVKM. This CDR3 region has 13 residues. On this clonotype itself: Its antigen is not identified.

The sequenced sample was blood, either unsorted or a sorted T cell fraction (not recorded which). This receptor was identified in a male donor with ankylosing spondylitis. This rearrangement joins TRBV28 to TRBJ2-7; maybe TRBD2 (6 bases). This CDR3 is CASNMGLQYEQYF. Here the CDR3 DNA reads TGTGCCAGCAACATGGGACTGCAATACGAGCAGTACTTC.